A selection of T cell receptor beta chains follows, all from one sample in a study of STAT5B mutations in CD4+ large granular lymphocyte leukemia. The repertoire was sequenced with immunoSEQ multiplex PCR; TCRdb's copy has only in-frame clones and lacks some. The sample comprises 30,000 to 40,000 clones, roughly 65% of which are singletons, and 2.5% to 3% rests with the top ten. The sample taken for sequencing was CD4+ T cells from blood buffy coats. These receptors originate from a human donor in good health. Each CDR3 is given without its conserved first and last residue. The order of the fields is V gene, J gene, CDR3 protein.

TRBV7-7,TRBJ2-5,ASSPDRGGWETQY
TRBV4-1,TRBJ1-6,ASSPTGSVSPLH
TRBV10-3,TRBJ2-2,AISARGQGAAGELF
TRBV7-2,TRBJ2-7,ASSGGAKPWEQY
TRBV7-9,TRBJ2-7,ASSPTGGAYEQY
TRBV6-4,TRBJ2-2,ATPLRGYIGELF
TRBV10-3,TRBJ2-7,ATQVGGREQY
TRBV5-6,TRBJ1-4,ASSSRGYMEKLF
TRBV7-8,TRBJ2-2,ASSLGVSNTGELF
TRBV9,TRBJ1-1,ASSALGQTNTEAF
TRBV5-1,TRBJ2-1,ASSFSGGASNEQF
TRBV14,TRBJ1-6,ASSHGQGGTAYNSPLH
TRBV27,TRBJ2-2,ASSLERTGVTGELF
TRBV5-4,TRBJ2-1,ASTPQVGEQF
TRBV15,TRBJ2-1,ATSREGKSLSYNEQF
TRBV12-5,TRBJ2-6,ASGLVPGTPT
TRBV6-1,TRBJ2-3,ASSEVLTPFADTQY
TRBV5-8,TRBJ2-1,ASPEFPGFYNEQF
TRBV27,TRBJ2-7,ASSTSVRGADEQY
TRBV7-8,TRBJ2-7,ASSPRTVPFSDEQY
TRBV19,TRBJ1-1,ASSMNGQATEAF
TRBV7-8,TRBJ2-7,ASSLGGGWGRPYEQY
TRBV7-2,TRBJ1-1,ASSLAGGQGETEAF
TRBV2,TRBJ2-7,ASSRGTGTSEQY
TRBV7-9,TRBJ2-1,ASSLKGQGREDEQF